Below, 16 T cell receptor beta chains from the same sample are listed, as sequenced in a study of CD8 T cells in seronegative destructive rheumatoid arthritis. Here immunoSEQ multiplex PCR was the method, and the copy in TCRdb shows in-frame clones only, minus some. The sample contains more than 10,000 clones, roughly 80% of which appear only once. The sequenced sample consisted of CD8+ T cells from blood. These receptors originate from a woman between 30 and 50 years old with seronegative destructive rheumatoid arthritis.

The chain has TRBV11-2 and TRBJ2-3, with D possibly TRBD2 on 6 matching bases. The CDR3 is 17 residues long. Trimming left V 7 bases short and J 2 bases short, with 22 bases between. The germline gives CDR1 SGHAT, CDR2 FQNNGV. CDR3 in amino acids: CASTPGRDGRDTDTQYF. The DNA of the CDR3 is TGTGCCAGCACCCCCGGGAGAGACGGGCGGGACACAGATACGCAGTATTTT. Based on the CDR3 plus reference TRBV11-2 and TRBJ2-3, the full variable domain is EAGVAQSPRYKIIEKRQSVAFWCNPISGHATLYWYQQILGQGPKLLIQFQNNGVVDDSQLPKDRFSAERLKGVDSTLKIQPAKLEDSAVYLCASTPGRDGRDTDTQYFGPGTRLTVL.

This sequence joins TRBV9 and TRBJ2-2; TRBD1 agrees at 9 bases. CDR1 SGDLS and CDR2 YYNGEE come from the germline V gene. The length of the CDR3 is 16 residues. J was trimmed by 7 bases and V by 4 bases; bases with no gene match: 11. The CDR3 DNA reads TGTGCCAGCAGCCACCCGGACAGGGGAAATGGCGGGGAGCTGTTTTTT. Protein: CASSHPDRGNGGELFF.

The chain links TRBV28 to TRBJ1-3, with no clear D. CDR1 and CDR2 (germline): MDHEN, SYDVKM. Trimming cost V 2 bases and J 1 base, with 6 bases left between them. CDR3 length equals 14 residues. The CDR3: CASSLRGSGNTIYF. The CDR3 region has the DNA TGTGCCAGCAGTTTACGGGGTTCTGGAAACACCATATATTTT.

The chain joins TRBV18 to TRBJ1-5, with TRBD1 identical over 7 bases. The CDR3 is made up of 13 amino acids. After removal of 6 bases from V and 9 bases from J, the junction contained 8 bases not matched to a gene. Germline loops: CDR1 KGHSH, CDR2 LQKENI. The CDR3 reads CASSPTGIRPQHF. CDR3 bases: TGTGCCAGCTCTCCGACAGGGATTAGGCCCCAGCATTTT.

This sequence joins TRBV5-1 and TRBJ2-7; D call uncertain. This CDR3 spans 14 amino acids. Germline CDR1 SGHRS, CDR2 YFSETQ. The germline V and J ends were trimmed by 3 bases and 2 bases, with 12 bases remaining between them. The chain's CDR3 is CASSSTENPYEQYV. The CDR3 DNA follows: TGCGCCAGCAGCTCTACAGAAAACCCCTACGAGCAGTACGTC.

The J gene is TRBJ1-4, the V gene TRBV5-8; unclear D gene. The CDR3 runs to 15 residues. Germline loops: CDR1 SGHTS, CDR2 YDEGEE. V lost 4 bases, J lost 8 bases, and 18 bases lay in between. The chain's CDR3 is CASSTPGSVVEKLFF. CDR3 sequence (DNA): TGTGCCAGCAGCACTCCGGGGAGTGTGGTCGAAAAACTGTTTTTT.

The chain employs TRBV18 and TRBJ2-3, with D possibly matching TRBD1 (6 bases). Between the trimmed V and J ends, which lost 2 bases and 1 base, there was a span of 10 bases. CDR1 and CDR2 from the germline V gene are KGHSH and LQKENI. The CDR3 consists of 15 residues. As DNA, the CDR3 is TGTGCCAGCTCACCAGGGGGCAGCCGCACAGATACGCAGTATTTT. Its protein product is CASSPGGSRTDTQYF. Combining the CDR3 with reference TRBV18 and TRBJ2-3 gives the whole variable domain NAGVMQNPRHLVRRRGQEARLRCSPMKGHSHVYWYRQLPEEGLKFMVYLQKENIIDESGMPKERFSAEFPKEGPSILRIQQVVRGDSAAYFCASSPGGSRTDTQYFGPGTRLTVL.

The rearrangement uses TRBV25-1 and TRBJ2-2; D not certain. There are 12 residues in the CDR3. The germline V gene encodes CDR1 MGHDK and CDR2 SYGVNS. Trimming shortened V by 5 bases and J by 5 bases, and 6 bases separated the two germline ends. CDR3 residues: CASSRDTGELFF. Written as DNA, the CDR3 is TGTGCCAGCAGTAGAGATACCGGGGAGCTGTTTTTT.

The chain links TRBV7-7 to TRBJ2-7; no clear D gene. Germline V gene data show CDR1 as SSHAT and CDR2 as FNYEAQ (reference sequence). The CDR3 consists of 14 residues. The CDR3 region has the DNA TGTGCTAGCAGCTTAGGCCCGGGCGACTACGAGCAGTACGTC. It yields the protein CASSLGPGDYEQYV.

The chain uses TRBV7-9 and TRBJ2-1; 11 bases map to TRBD2. J was trimmed by 4 bases and V by 7 bases; bases with no gene match: 6. CDR3 length: 15 residues. CDR1 SEHNR and CDR2 FQNEAQ come from the germline V gene (reference sequence). CDR3 DNA: TGTGCCAGCATAGACGGGACTAGCGGTTACAATGAGCAGTTCTTC. This sequence encodes CASIDGTSGYNEQFF.

This clone has a handful of counts. The V gene is TRBV29-1, the J gene TRBJ2-1, with 9 bases identical to TRBD2. This CDR3 region has 13 residues. The ends lost 7 bases at V and 5 bases at J; junction bases unmatched: 6. The germline gives CDR1 SQVTM, CDR2 ANQGSEA. In DNA, the CDR3 is TGCAGCGCAGGACTAGCGACCAACAATGAGCAGTTCTTC. It is translated as CSAGLATNNEQFF.

The rearrangement uses TRBV7-2 and TRBJ2-3, with D perhaps matching TRBD1 (5 bases). This CDR3 region has 14 residues. The germline CDR1 and CDR2 sequences are SGHTA and FQGNSA. Trimming took 4 bases from V and 1 from J, leaving 9 bases between them. This chain's CDR3 is CASSSGQGTDTQYF. CDR3 nucleotide sequence: TGTGCCAGCAGCTCCGGACAAGGCACAGATACGCAGTATTTT.

The chain has TRBV15 and TRBJ1-6; 8 bases agree with TRBD1. Per the germline V gene, CDR1 is LNHNV and CDR2 is YYDKDF (reference sequence). Germline trimming cut 1 base from V and 6 bases from J; bases unmatched to any gene: 8. CDR3 size: 17 residues. In DNA form, the CDR3 reads TGTGCCACCAGCAGAGCGACAGGGGATTGGGTTAATTCACCCCTCCACTTT. Its translation: CATSRATGDWVNSPLHF.

The chain joins TRBV5-1 to TRBJ1-1; D is ambiguous. Looked up from germline, CDR1 is SGHRS and CDR2 is YFSETQ. V was trimmed by 2 bases and J by 2 bases, leaving 7 bases between them. The CDR3 spans 13 residues. In DNA form, the CDR3 reads TGCGCCAGCAGCTTTAACATTAACACTGAAGCTTTCTTT. Translated: CASSFNINTEAFF. Variable domain in full (rest from reference TRBV5-1 and TRBJ1-1): KAGVTQTPRYLIKTRGQQVTLSCSPISGHRSVSWYQQTPGQGLQFLFEYFSETQRNKGNFPGRFSGRQFSNSRSEMNVSTLELGDSALYLCASSFNINTEAFFGQGTRLTVV.

This chain uses TRBV10-3 with TRBJ2-2; D gene ambiguous. V was pared by 6 bases and J by 4 bases, with 6 bases between. The CDR3 sequence is 12 residues long. Germline CDR1 is ENHRY and CDR2 is SYGVKD. The CDR3 region is CAIRTLTGELFF. CDR3 DNA sequence: TGTGCCATCAGGACACTCACCGGGGAGCTGTTTTTT.

This rearrangement joins TRBV27 to TRBJ1-1; 7 nucleotides agree with TRBD1. Per the germline V gene, CDR1 is MNHEY and CDR2 is SMNVEV (reference sequence). The CDR3 is made up of 14 amino acids. V dropped 7 bases and J dropped 0; count of bases not matched to a gene: 5. CDR3 DNA: TGTGCCAGCACCTCGACAGGGATGAACACTGAAGCTTTCTTT. This encodes CASTSTGMNTEAFF.